This T cell receptor beta chain was sequenced during a study of tumor T cells in aggressive B-cell lymphoma. Generated by immunoSEQ multiplex PCR, the TCRdb table keeps only in-frame clones and is missing some. The data hold under 3,500 clones, with more than 75% observed a single time. Germline lookup yields CDR1 SGHRS and CDR2 YFSETQ. The CDR3 is made up of 15 amino acids. Germline trimming cut 4 bases from V and 1 base from J; bases unmatched to any gene: 5. The rearrangement links TRBV5-1 to TRBJ2-7; 10 bases agree with TRBD2. Sequenced: tumor tissue. The sequence was obtained from an adult with diffuse large B cell lymphoma. CDR3 residues: CASSKGTSESYEQYF. The DNA for the CDR3 is TGCGCCAGCAGCAAAGGGACTAGCGAGTCCTACGAGCAGTACTTC.